This T cell receptor (beta chain) derives from a study of post-analysis software for immune sequencing data. As to this clonotype: Its antigen is unknown.

Unique-molecular-identifier-tagged TCR beta cDNA libraries were used. About 500,000 cDNA molecules were obtained per 1 to 10 million input T cells. TCRdb analysed the PCR reads with MiXCR anew, one entry per CDR3 protein. The table includes about 820,000 distinct CDR3 sequences, 53% detected once. Study observations and caveats: When compared against controls, multiple sclerosis patients showed significantly lower normalized Chao1 diversity. F measure clustering grouped samples strongly by preparation batch.

Specimen: blood. The origin of this receptor is a girl aged 5-17 years with multiple sclerosis.

As DNA, the CDR3 is TGCAGTGCTAGGTCCGCGGGAGTTAGCAATGAGCAGTTCTTC. Its protein product is CSARSAGVSNEQFF. This sequence joins TRBV20-1 and TRBJ2-1; 7 bases line up with TRBD2. Per the germline V gene, CDR1 is DFQATT and CDR2 is SNEGSKA (reference sequence). Trimming at V came to 3 bases and at J to 6 bases, leaving 8 bases not matched to a gene. The CDR3 extends over 14 amino acids.